Listed below are T cell receptor beta chains from one sample, sequenced in a study of T cell responses to AZD1222 COVID-19 vaccine. Measured with immunoSEQ multiplex PCR; TCRdb has only the in-frame clones, and not every one. This table has 90,000 to 110,000 clones, more than 75% appearing once. The starting material was peripheral blood, obtained on day 0 of AZD1222 vaccination. These TCRs come from an adult in good health. Both conserved end residues are part of each CDR3.

j_call | v_call | cdr3_aa
TRBJ2-1 | TRBV18 | CASSPGSWQQFF
TRBJ1-5 | TRBV28 | CASTGQGYQPQHF
TRBJ2-7 | TRBV5-4 | CASSLDSGMAYEQYF
TRBJ2-1 | TRBV28 | CASSPQAREQFF
TRBJ1-2 | TRBV5-4 | CASSLGGNYGYTF
TRBJ1-2 | TRBV5-1 | CASSLAGTGNYGYTF
TRBJ1-5 | TRBV12-3/TRBV12-4 | CASSFSAGQPQHF
TRBJ1-2 | TRBV5-1 | CASGRETGEPGYTF
TRBJ2-7 | TRBV5-1 | CASSEQGPKYF
TRBJ2-2 | TRBV28 | CASTMQISGDTGELFF
TRBJ1-2 | TRBV14 | CASSQDVRSGYTF
TRBJ2-7 | TRBV11-2 | CASSMGLAGGYEQYF
TRBJ2-3 | TRBV18 | CASSRGGTDTQYF
TRBJ1-5 | TRBV7-2 | CASSLESNQPQHF